The clone carrying this TCR beta chain was counted at least ten times. Its antigen is still unknown. Both TRBC1 and TRBC2 were covered by a beta constant-region primer of two equimolar oligonucleotides. Nested alpha and beta constant-region primers with the SP2 primer drove four PCR rounds on ligated cDNA. Ligation attached a single-stranded oligonucleotide with a 12-nucleotide UMI and the SP2 primer to the cDNA 3' end. From the UMI-ligation and nested PCR reads, TCRdb called clonotypes with MiXCR, one entry per CDR3 protein. The top ten hold 1.2% of the sample, which has some 83,000 distinct CDR3 sequences, approximately 10% seen once. V gave up 1 base and J gave up 4 bases, with 14 bases separating them. The CDR3 extends over 15 amino acids. Germline CDR1 SGHNT, CDR2 YYREEE (reference sequence). Alpha and beta libraries were amplified separately from the second PCR onward. This sample stems from a study of naive and memory T cell subsets.

Whole-study results and caveats: Over 90% of naive TCR sequences appeared only once, unlike memory subsets.

The clonotype originates from a human donor in good health. Input material: naive CD8+ T cells from blood. J is TRBJ1-1 and V is TRBV5-4; D gene unclear. The CDR3 spells CASSLKREKFTEAFF. Here the CDR3 DNA reads TGTGCCAGCAGCTTGAAGAGGGAGAAGTTCACTGAAGCTTTCTTT.